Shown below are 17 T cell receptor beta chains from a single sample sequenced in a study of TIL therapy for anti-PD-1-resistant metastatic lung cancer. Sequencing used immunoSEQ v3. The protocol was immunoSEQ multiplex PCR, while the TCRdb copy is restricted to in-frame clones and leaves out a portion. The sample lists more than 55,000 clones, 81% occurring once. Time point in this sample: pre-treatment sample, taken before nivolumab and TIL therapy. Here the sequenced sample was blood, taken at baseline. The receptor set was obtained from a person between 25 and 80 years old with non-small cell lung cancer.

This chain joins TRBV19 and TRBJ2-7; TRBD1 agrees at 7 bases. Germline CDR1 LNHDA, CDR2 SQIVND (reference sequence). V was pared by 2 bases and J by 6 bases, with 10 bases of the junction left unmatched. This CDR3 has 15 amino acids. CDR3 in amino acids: CASSIRGDRVSEQYF. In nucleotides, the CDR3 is TGTGCCAGTAGTATAAGAGGCGACAGGGTATCCGAGCAGTACTTC.

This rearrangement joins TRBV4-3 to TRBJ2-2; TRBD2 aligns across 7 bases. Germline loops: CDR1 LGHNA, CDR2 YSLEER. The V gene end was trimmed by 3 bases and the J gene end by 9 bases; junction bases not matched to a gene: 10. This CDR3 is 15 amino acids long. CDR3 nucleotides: TGCGCCAGCAGCCATGCGGGCGGGGGTACCAGGGAGCTGTTTTTT. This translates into CASSHAGGGTRELFF.

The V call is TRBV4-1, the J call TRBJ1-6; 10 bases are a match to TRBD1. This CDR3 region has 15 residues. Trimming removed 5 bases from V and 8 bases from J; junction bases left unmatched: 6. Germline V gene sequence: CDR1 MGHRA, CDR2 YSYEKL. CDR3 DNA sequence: TGCGCCAGCAGCGCGGGACAGGGGTATTATTCACCCCTCCACTTT. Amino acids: CASSAGQGYYSPLHF.

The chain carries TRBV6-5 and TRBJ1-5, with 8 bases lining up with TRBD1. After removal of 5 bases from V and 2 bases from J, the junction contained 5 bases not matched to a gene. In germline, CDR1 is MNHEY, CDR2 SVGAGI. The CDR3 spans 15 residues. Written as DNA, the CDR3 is TGTGCCAGCAGTAGCGGACAGGGTGGCAATCAGCCCCAGCATTTT. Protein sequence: CASSSGQGGNQPQHF.

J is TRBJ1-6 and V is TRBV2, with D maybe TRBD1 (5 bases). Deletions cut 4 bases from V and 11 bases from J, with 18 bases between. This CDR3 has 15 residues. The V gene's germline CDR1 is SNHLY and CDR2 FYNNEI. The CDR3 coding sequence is TGTGCCAGCAGTGGGACTTGGGACCGCCGGGCACCCCTCCACTTT. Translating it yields CASSGTWDRRAPLHF.

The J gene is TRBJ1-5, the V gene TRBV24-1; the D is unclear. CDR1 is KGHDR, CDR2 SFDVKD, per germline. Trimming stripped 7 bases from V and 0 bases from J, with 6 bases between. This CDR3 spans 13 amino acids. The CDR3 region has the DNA TGTGCCACCAGCTCAAATAGCAATCAGCCCCAGCATTTT. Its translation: CATSSNSNQPQHF.

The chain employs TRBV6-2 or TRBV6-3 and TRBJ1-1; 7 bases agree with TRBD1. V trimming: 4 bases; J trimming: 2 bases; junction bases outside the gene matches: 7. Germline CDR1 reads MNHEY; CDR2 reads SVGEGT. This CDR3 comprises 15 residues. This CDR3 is CASSWRGQINTEAFF. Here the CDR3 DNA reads TGTGCCAGCAGTTGGAGGGGACAGATAAACACTGAAGCTTTCTTT.

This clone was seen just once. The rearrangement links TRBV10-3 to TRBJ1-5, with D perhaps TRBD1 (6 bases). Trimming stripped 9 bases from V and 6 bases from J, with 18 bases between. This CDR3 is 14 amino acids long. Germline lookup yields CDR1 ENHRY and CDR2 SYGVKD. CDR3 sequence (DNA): TGTGCCATACAGGGAGAAGGAGATCGTCAGCCCCAGCATTTT. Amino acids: CAIQGEGDRQPQHF.

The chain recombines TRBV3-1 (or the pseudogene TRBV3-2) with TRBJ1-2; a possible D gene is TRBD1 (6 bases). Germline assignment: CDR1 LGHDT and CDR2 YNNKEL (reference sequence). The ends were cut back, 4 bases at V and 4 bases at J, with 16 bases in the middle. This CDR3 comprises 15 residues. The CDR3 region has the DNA TGTGCCAGCAGCCCGAGCAGGAGGGGGGGCTATGGCTACACCTTC. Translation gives CASSPSRRGGYGYTF.

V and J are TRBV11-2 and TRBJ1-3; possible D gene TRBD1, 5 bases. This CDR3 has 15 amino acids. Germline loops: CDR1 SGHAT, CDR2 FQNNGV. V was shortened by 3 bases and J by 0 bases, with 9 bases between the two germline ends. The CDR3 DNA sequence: TGTGCCAGCAGCTTTTACAGGATCTCTGGAAACACCATATATTTT. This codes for CASSFYRISGNTIYF.

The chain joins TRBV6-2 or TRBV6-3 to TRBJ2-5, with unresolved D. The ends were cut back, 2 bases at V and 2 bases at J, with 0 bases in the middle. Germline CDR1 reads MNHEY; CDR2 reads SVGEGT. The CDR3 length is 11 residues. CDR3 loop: CASSYQETQYF. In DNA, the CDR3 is TGTGCCAGCAGTTACCAAGAGACCCAGTACTTC.

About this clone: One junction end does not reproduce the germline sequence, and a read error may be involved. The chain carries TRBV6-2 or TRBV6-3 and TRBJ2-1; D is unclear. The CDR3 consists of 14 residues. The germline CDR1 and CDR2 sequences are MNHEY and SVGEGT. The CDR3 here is CASSKLVQAHEQLF. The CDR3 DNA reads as TGTGCCAGCAGCAAATTAGTACAAGCCCATGAGCAGCTCTTC.

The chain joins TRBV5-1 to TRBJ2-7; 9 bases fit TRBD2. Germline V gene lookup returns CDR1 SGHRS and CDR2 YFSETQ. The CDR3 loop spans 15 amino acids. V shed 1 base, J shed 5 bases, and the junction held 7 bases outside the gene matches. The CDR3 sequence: CASSLRAGGQDEQYF. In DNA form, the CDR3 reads TGCGCCAGCAGCTTGCGGGCGGGGGGGCAGGACGAGCAGTACTTC.

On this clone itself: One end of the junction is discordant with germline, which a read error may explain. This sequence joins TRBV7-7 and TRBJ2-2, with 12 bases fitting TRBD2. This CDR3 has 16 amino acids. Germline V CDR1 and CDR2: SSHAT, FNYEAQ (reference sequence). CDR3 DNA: TGTGCTAGCAGCCCGAGACTAGCGGGAGCCGGCGGGGAGCTGTTTTTT. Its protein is CASSPRLAGAGGELFF.

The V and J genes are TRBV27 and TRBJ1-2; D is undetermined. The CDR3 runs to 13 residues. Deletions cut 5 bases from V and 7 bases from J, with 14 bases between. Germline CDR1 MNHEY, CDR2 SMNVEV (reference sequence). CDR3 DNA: TGTGCCAGCAGTCCAACGTACCGACGTGGCTACACCTTC. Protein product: CASSPTYRRGYTF.

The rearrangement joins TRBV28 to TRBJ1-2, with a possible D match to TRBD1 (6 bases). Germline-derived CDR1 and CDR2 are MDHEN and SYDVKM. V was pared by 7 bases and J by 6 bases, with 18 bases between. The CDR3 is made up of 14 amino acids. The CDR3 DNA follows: TGTGCCAGCACAAATACCGACAGGATACATGGCTACACCTTC. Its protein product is CASTNTDRIHGYTF.

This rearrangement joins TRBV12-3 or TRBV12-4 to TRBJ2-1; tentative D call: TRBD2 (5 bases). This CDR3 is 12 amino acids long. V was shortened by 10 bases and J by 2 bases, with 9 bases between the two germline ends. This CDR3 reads CATRTAYNEQFF. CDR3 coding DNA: TGTGCCACCAGGACTGCCTACAATGAGCAGTTCTTC.